The 29 T cell receptor beta chains below all came from one sample that was sequenced in a study of blood T cells in healthy people across ages. Combining a sample-barcoded 5' primer with a J-beta primer mix, a second PCR ran for roughly 6 to 12 cycles. MiXCR, run by TCRdb on the 5' RACE reads, gives a single entry per CDR3 protein. Here the sample spans some 900,000 distinct CDR3 sequences, more than 25% being singletons. Sequencing was carried out using blood. Source of these receptors: a woman older than 75 in good health.

This chain uses TRBV5-1 with TRBJ1-4; 7 bases agree with TRBD1. The CDR3 is 15 amino acids. Germline-derived CDR1 and CDR2 are SGHRS and YFSETQ. J lost 4 bases, V lost 0 bases, and 3 bases had no gene match. The CDR3 spells CASSLVGTVNEKLFF. The CDR3, as DNA: TGCGCCAGCAGCTTGGTAGGGACAGTTAATGAAAAACTGTTTTTT.

The sample holds many counts of this clonotype. This chain uses TRBV20-1 with TRBJ1-2; TRBD1 matches at 8 bases. The CDR3 is 13 residues long. After removal of 6 bases from V and 5 bases from J, the junction contained 8 bases not matched to a gene. Germline V gene sequence: CDR1 DFQATT, CDR2 SNEGSKA (reference sequence). The CDR3 DNA follows: TGCAGTGCGATCCTCAGACAGGGGTATGGCTACACCTTC. Translated: CSAILRQGYGYTF.

The sample holds a few counts of this clonotype. The chain combines TRBV7-9 with TRBJ1-6, with D hard to call. The V and J ends lost 1 base and 2 bases respectively, with 6 bases between them. There are 15 residues in the CDR3. Per the germline V gene, CDR1 is SEHNR and CDR2 is FQNEAQ (reference sequence). As DNA, the CDR3 is TGTGCCAGCAGCTTAGAGTTGACCTATAATTCACCCCTCCACTTT. It encodes CASSLELTYNSPLHF.

This clonotype has a handful of counts. V and J are TRBV6-6 and TRBJ1-2, with D possibly being TRBD1 (5 bases). The CDR3 has 17 amino acids. Germline V gives CDR1 MNHNY, CDR2 SVGAGI (reference sequence). Trimming cost V 4 bases and J 2 bases, with 20 bases left between them. CDR3 DNA sequence: TGTGCCAGCAGTTCTCCCCAGGGTCCCTACCTGAACTATGGCTACACCTTC. This encodes CASSSPQGPYLNYGYTF.

This clonotype was seen more than once but under ten times. The chain links TRBV7-2 to TRBJ2-7; 7 bases line up with TRBD1. The CDR3 consists of 13 residues. The J segment lost 4 bases and the V segment lost 2 bases, leaving 2 bases of the junction unmatched. Per the germline V gene, CDR1 is SGHTA and CDR2 is FQGNSA. The CDR3 sequence: CASSLYRGYEQYF. CDR3 nucleotides: TGTGCCAGCAGCTTATACAGGGGTTACGAGCAGTACTTC.

This clonotype was seen repeatedly, ten times or more. The chain employs TRBV29-1 and TRBJ1-2; possible D gene TRBD1, 5 bases. This CDR3 region has 14 residues. Germline V lookup: CDR1 SQVTM, CDR2 ANQGSEA. V gave up 0 bases and J gave up 7 bases, with 15 bases separating them. Written as DNA, the CDR3 is TGCAGCGTTGAAGATCCCTACGGGGCCGGTGGCTACACCTTC. This translates into CSVEDPYGAGGYTF.

The CDR3 nucleotides read TGTGCCAGCTCAGAACAGGGGGAATCATACAATGAGCAGTTCTTC. Translated: CASSEQGESYNEQFF. The chain has TRBV18 and TRBJ2-1; 8 nucleotides agree with TRBD1. Looked up from germline, CDR1 is KGHSH and CDR2 is LQKENI. The ends lost 5 bases at V and 4 bases at J; junction bases unmatched: 7. This CDR3 comprises 15 residues.

In its sample, this clonotype was seen many times. The chain has TRBV3-1 and TRBJ1-5; tentatively, D is TRBD1 (6 bases). Germline assignment: CDR1 LGHDT and CDR2 YNNKEL (reference sequence). Trimming shortened V by 1 base and J by 9 bases, and 7 bases separated the two germline ends. This CDR3 region has 12 residues. This CDR3 is CASSQGGPPQHF. CDR3 sequence (DNA): TGTGCCAGCAGCCAAGGGGGGCCGCCCCAGCATTTT.

J is TRBJ2-5 and V is TRBV20-1; the D call may be TRBD1 or TRBD2 (5 bases each). The germline gives CDR1 DFQATT, CDR2 SNEGSKA (reference sequence). Trimming cost V 3 bases and J 5 bases, with 7 bases left between them. This CDR3 spans 11 amino acids. In nucleotides, the CDR3 is TGCAGTGCTAGGGGGACGGAGACCCAGTACTTC. Translation: CSARGTETQYF.

Notes on this clonotype: Its ends do not fully match the called genes, so a read error is possible. This chain links TRBV7-9 with TRBJ2-1; a weak D match, TRBD2 (6 bases). Germline CDR1 is SEHNR and CDR2 is FQNEAQ (reference sequence). The CDR3 totals 15 residues. CDR3 protein: CASSFEGRGRNEHFF. In DNA, the CDR3 is TGTGCCAGCAGCTTCGAAGGCAGAGGGAGGAATGAGCACTTCTTC.

The chain uses TRBV19 and TRBJ1-1; D uncertain. The V gene's germline CDR1 is LNHDA and CDR2 SQIVND (reference sequence). The CDR3 loop spans 14 amino acids. The V gene lost 7 bases and the J gene lost 1 base, with 13 bases spanning the gap. This chain's CDR3 is CASTPQTPNTEAFF. As DNA, the CDR3 is TGTGCCAGTACACCCCAGACTCCGAACACTGAAGCTTTCTTT.

Details on this clonotype: Germline is not matched at one junction end, which may reflect a read error. The rearrangement uses TRBV27 and TRBJ1-4; D is unclear. Germline values: CDR1 MNHEY, CDR2 SMNVEV (reference sequence). This CDR3 comprises 15 residues. CDR3 nucleotides: TGTGCCTGCAGTTTAGATGGCCGGGATAATGAAAAACTGTTTTTT. Amino acids: CACSLDGRDNEKLFF.

This clonotype has ten or more counts. The chain has TRBV20-1 and TRBJ2-5, with D possibly matching TRBD2 (7 bases). In germline, CDR1 is DFQATT, CDR2 SNEGSKA (reference sequence). Trimming pared 6 bases from V and 5 bases from J, leaving 13 bases between. The CDR3 has 12 residues. The CDR3: CSAGGGIETQYF. The CDR3 DNA reads TGCAGTGCAGGGGGGGGGATCGAGACCCAGTACTTC.

This clonotype has more than one count but fewer than ten. This sequence joins TRBV12-3 or TRBV12-4 and TRBJ1-2, with a tentative D call TRBD1 (5 bases). The CDR3 has 14 residues. The ends were cut back, 3 bases at V and 2 bases at J, with 10 bases in the middle. This CDR3 is CASSFWEGNYGYTF. In DNA, the CDR3 is TGTGCCAGCAGTTTTTGGGAGGGGAACTATGGCTACACCTTC.

A note on this clonotype: Its ends do not fully match the called genes, so a read error is possible. J is TRBJ2-7 and V is TRBV7-2; TRBD1 agrees at 8 bases. The CDR3 consists of 13 residues. Germline V gene data show CDR1 as SGHTA and CDR2 as FQGNSA. CDR3 residues: CARSSNGQGRLYF. CDR3 in DNA: TGTGCCCGCAGCTCCAATGGACAGGGCCGCCTCTACTTC.

This clonotype occurred a few times. A much larger clonotype is one base distant, so this may be a read error. This chain joins TRBV7-9 and TRBJ2-7; TRBD1 might be the D (5 bases). The CDR3 is 11 residues long. Trimming stripped 9 bases from V and 7 bases from J, with 13 bases between. Germline V CDR1 and CDR2: SEHNR, FQNEAQ (reference sequence). CDR3 region: CASNKDNEQYF. The CDR3 DNA is TGTGCCAGTAACAAGGACAATGAGCAGTACTTC.

At least ten counts were recorded for this clonotype. The chain recombines TRBV7-9 with TRBJ1-6; D not certain. The CDR3 is 16 amino acids. The germline V and J ends were trimmed by 0 bases and 10 bases, with 16 bases remaining between them. Germline CDR1 and CDR2: SEHNR and FQNEAQ (reference sequence). This chain's CDR3 is CASSLAVVKVESPLHF. The DNA for the CDR3 is TGTGCCAGCAGCTTAGCGGTGGTGAAAGTAGAATCACCCCTCCACTTT.

This clonotype appeared a single time. This chain links TRBV14 with TRBJ1-6, with D perhaps matching TRBD1 (6 bases). Germline V gene lookup returns CDR1 SGHDN and CDR2 FVKESK. The length of the CDR3 is 17 residues. V dropped 4 bases and J dropped 4 bases, with 17 bases sitting between them. CDR3 in amino acids: CASSPAGARRYNSPLHF. DNA of the CDR3: TGTGCCAGCAGCCCTGCAGGGGCGAGGAGATATAATTCACCCCTCCACTTT. Using reference TRBV14 and TRBJ1-6 for the parts outside the CDR3, the full variable domain is EAGVTQFPSHSVIEKGQTVTLRCDPISGHDNLYWYRRVMGKEIKFLLHFVKESKQDESGMPNNRFLAERTGGTYSTLKVQPAELEDSGVYFCASSPAGARRYNSPLHFGNGTRLTVT.

Concerning this clonotype itself: This may stem from a read error, because a much larger clone lies one nucleotide away. The rearrangement links TRBV7-9 to TRBJ2-5; possible D gene TRBD1, 5 bases. The germline V gene has CDR1 SEHNR and CDR2 FQNEAQ (reference sequence). V lost 3 bases and J 11 bases, leaving 19 bases between the germline ends. The CDR3 is made up of 14 amino acids. The CDR3 here is CASSFPTVSNEQYF. Here the CDR3 DNA reads TGTGCCAGCAGCTTCCCGACAGTGTCCAATGAGCAGTACTTC.

The sample holds a few counts of this clonotype. The V and J genes are TRBV28 and TRBJ2-7, with TRBD2 matching over 7 bases. The V segment lost 8 bases and the J segment 2 bases; nucleotides outside the gene matches: 9. Germline V lookup: CDR1 MDHEN, CDR2 SYDVKM. This CDR3 is built from 14 residues. The CDR3 sequence: CASSSGGGTYEQYF. The DNA for the CDR3 is TGTGCCAGCTCCTCGGGCGGGGGAACCTACGAGCAGTACTTC.

This clonotype was counted once. A much bigger clone sits one base away, suggesting this may be a read error. The chain couples TRBV7-9 to TRBJ1-1, with D possibly matching TRBD1 (6 bases). The CDR3 loop spans 17 amino acids. Germline values: CDR1 SEHNR, CDR2 FQNEAQ (reference sequence). DNA of the CDR3: TGTACCAGCAGCCGCCGGGGGGGCTTACGCATGAACACTGAAGCTTTCTTT. Encoded protein: CTSSRRGGLRMNTEAFF.

In this sample, this clonotype turned up many times. V gene TRBV29-1 combines with J gene TRBJ1-2; TRBD1 agrees at 9 bases. The V and J ends lost 4 bases and 4 bases, in that order; junction bases with no gene match: 10. CDR3 size: 15 residues. Germline V CDR1 and CDR2: SQVTM, ANQGSEA. The CDR3 DNA sequence: TGCAGCGTTGGCATCTCCGGGACAGGGACCTATGGCTACACCTTC. Residues: CSVGISGTGTYGYTF. Together with reference TRBV29-1 and TRBJ1-2, the CDR3 gives the full variable domain: SAVISQKPSRDICQRGTSLTIQCQVDSQVTMMFWYRQQPGQSLTLIATANQGSEATYESGFVIDKFPISRPNLTFSTLTVSNMSPEDSSIYLCSVGISGTGTYGYTFGSGTRLTVV.

This clonotype was seen at least ten times. The genes are TRBV7-2 and TRBJ2-7; D remains ambiguous. Germline assignment: CDR1 SGHTA and CDR2 FQGNSA. Between the trimmed V and J ends, which lost 0 bases and 3 bases, there was a span of 9 bases. The CDR3 is made up of 14 amino acids. The CDR3 DNA sequence: TGTGCCAGCAGCTTAGCAGGCAGAATCTACGAGCAGTACTTC. Translated, it gives CASSLAGRIYEQYF.

This clonotype was detected many times. This chain joins TRBV12-3 or TRBV12-4 and TRBJ2-3, with TRBD2 identical over 8 bases. After removal of 4 bases from V and 1 base from J, the junction contained 4 bases not matched to a gene. CDR3 length: 15 residues. CDR3 in DNA: TGTGCCAGCAGTTCGTATAGCGGGGGCACAGATACGCAGTATTTT. It is translated as CASSSYSGGTDTQYF.

This clonotype was counted a few times. This rearrangement joins TRBV30 to TRBJ2-1; no clear D. Germline V lookup: CDR1 GTSNPN, CDR2 SVGIG (reference sequence). V lost 2 bases to trimming and J lost 8 bases, with 16 bases between them. The CDR3 runs to 14 residues. CDR3 DNA: TGTGCCTGGAGTAGCCAGGACCTAAGGGATGAGCAGTTCTTC. Residues: CAWSSQDLRDEQFF. The entire variable domain, with the rest obtained from reference TRBV30 and TRBJ2-1, is as follows: SQTIHQWPATLVQPVGSPLSLECTVEGTSNPNLYWYRQAAGRGLQLLFYSVGIGQISSEVPQNLSASRPQDRQFILSSKKLLLSDSGFYLCAWSSQDLRDEQFFGPGTRLTVL.

The chain carries TRBV5-1 and TRBJ2-5, with TRBD1 as a possible D gene (5 bases). CDR1 is SGHRS and CDR2 is YFSETQ in the germline V gene. The length of the CDR3 is 13 residues. Trimming pared 1 base from V and 7 bases from J, leaving 11 bases between. This CDR3 reads CASSLQGGVTQYF. The CDR3 region has the DNA TGCGCCAGCAGCTTGCAGGGTGGGGTGACCCAGTACTTC.

This clonotype was detected ten times or more. The chain combines TRBV25-1 with TRBJ2-5; 8 positions match TRBD1. Germline V gives CDR1 MGHDK, CDR2 SYGVNS. With 6 bases clipped from V and 5 bases from J, the junction kept 11 bases outside the gene matches. This CDR3 spans 15 amino acids. The CDR3 DNA sequence: TGTGCCAGCAGAGCAACGGGACAGGAACGGGAGACCCAGTACTTC. Its translation is CASRATGQERETQYF. Using reference TRBV25-1 and TRBJ2-5 for the parts outside the CDR3, the full variable domain is EADIYQTPRYLVIGTGKKITLECSQTMGHDKMYWYQQDPGMELHLIHYSYGVNSTEKGDLSSESTVSRIRTEHFPLTLESARPSHTSQYLCASRATGQERETQYFGPGTRLLVL.

This clonotype was found many times. CDR3: CASSFRAGTGGANYGYTF. The CDR3 DNA reads as TGTGCCAGCAGTTTTAGGGCCGGGACAGGGGGCGCTAACTATGGCTACACCTTC. The rearrangement joins TRBV12-3 or TRBV12-4 to TRBJ1-2, with 12 bases aligning to TRBD1. CDR3 length: 18 residues. V was pared by 3 bases and J by 0 bases, with 8 bases of the junction left unmatched.

This clonotype was counted ten times or more. J is TRBJ2-5 and V is TRBV9; a weak D match, TRBD2 (6 bases). The CDR3 runs 13 residues. Trimming pared 6 bases from V and 0 bases from J, leaving 9 bases between. Germline V gene data show CDR1 as SGDLS and CDR2 as YYNGEE. CDR3 sequence: CASNRGNQETQYF. In nucleotides, the CDR3 is TGTGCCAGCAACCGGGGGAACCAAGAGACCCAGTACTTC. Full variable domain (outside the CDR3, taken from reference TRBV9 and TRBJ2-5): DSGVTQTPKHLITATGQRVTLRCSPRSGDLSVYWYQQSLDQGLQFLIQYYNGEERAKGNILERFSAQQFPDLHSELNLSSLELGDSALYFCASNRGNQETQYFGPGTRLLVL.